This TCR beta chain was retrieved from a study of CD8 T cells in ankylosing spondylitis. Overall study results and limits: Both synovial fluid and blood in reactive arthritis had previously been reported to carry some motif variants. According to the report, clones linked to the disease were significantly enriched in matched synovial fluid samples taken from ankylosing spondylitis patients. With a CD8+ phenotype, disease-linked clones were relatively rare in peripheral blood. In ankylosing spondylitis blood, a motif of roughly 8 highly homologous TCR beta variants appeared characteristic.

A quantitative 5'-RACE method, one with molecular barcodes, was used to make TCR beta libraries. MiXCR, run by TCRdb on the 5' RACE reads, gives a single entry per CDR3 protein. The table includes around 770,000 distinct CDR3 sequences, roughly 10% detected once. Trimming cost V 2 bases and J 2 bases, with 13 bases left between them. Germline CDR1 is KGHSH and CDR2 is LQKENI. This CDR3 is 16 amino acids long. The sample holds a few counts of this clonotype. Its antigen is not known. The chain carries TRBV18 and TRBJ1-3; D gene uncertain. Sequencing input: blood, either unsorted or a sorted T cell fraction (not recorded which). The TCR comes from a male donor with ankylosing spondylitis. The CDR3 loop reads CASSPGSPGTGNTIYF. In DNA, the CDR3 is TGTGCCAGCTCACCAGGGTCGCCTGGGACTGGAAACACCATATATTTT.